One sample yielded the 11 T cell receptor beta chains listed below, sequenced in a study of graft-versus-host responses after intestinal transplantation. The method was immunoSEQ multiplex PCR; TCRdb's version includes in-frame clones alone and lacks a portion of them. There are 95,000 to 110,000 clones in the sample; roughly 93% occur only once, and roughly 1.2% lies in the top ten. Which antigens these TCRs recognize remains unknown. Sequenced here: unstimulated CD8+ T cells sorted from spleen or lymph node cells, sampled before intestinal transplant. These receptors came from a human donor who received an intestinal transplant.

This sequence joins TRBV5-4 and TRBJ1-1, with D uncertain. The CDR3 spans 11 residues. The germline CDR1 and CDR2 sequences are SGHNT and YYREEE (reference sequence). With 4 bases removed from V and 1 base from J, the gap between germline ends came to 2 bases. CDR3 DNA sequence: TGTGCCAGCAGCCAGAACACTGAAGCTTTCTTT. It translates to CASSQNTEAFF.

This chain joins TRBV29-1 and TRBJ1-4, with TRBD1 identical over 7 bases. The junction had 5 bases not matched to a gene; V was cut back by 6 bases and J by 4 bases. The CDR3 loop spans 13 amino acids. Germline CDR1 and CDR2: SQVTM and ANQGSEA. The CDR3 here is CSVQGGVNEKLFF. The CDR3 region has the DNA TGCAGCGTCCAGGGGGGGGTTAATGAAAAACTGTTTTTT.

This clone was picked up one time. The CDR3 loop reads CASSLNRRTEAFF. CDR3 sequence (DNA): TGTGCCAGCAGCTTGAATAGGCGCACTGAAGCTTTCTTT. This chain connects TRBV5-6 to TRBJ1-1; D unresolved. V was trimmed by 1 base and J by 4 bases, leaving 8 bases between them. The CDR3 sequence is 13 residues long. Germline loops: CDR1 SGHDT, CDR2 YYEEEE.

The rearrangement links TRBV11-3 to TRBJ2-5, with 7 bases fitting TRBD1. There are 18 residues in the CDR3. V gave up 3 bases and J gave up 4 bases; unmatched junction bases: 17. CDR1 and CDR2 from the germline V gene are SGHNT and YENEEA. As DNA, the CDR3 is TGTGCCAGCAGCTTGGGTTTGGTGTGGCAGGGGGTGCGAGAGACCCAGTACTTC. This translates into CASSLGLVWQGVRETQYF.

V gene TRBV5-4 combines with J gene TRBJ1-1; perhaps TRBD1 as D (5 bases). V shed 5 bases and J shed 2 bases, with 13 bases lying between them. There are 14 residues in the CDR3. Per the germline V gene, CDR1 is SGHNT and CDR2 is YYREEE (reference sequence). Here the CDR3 DNA reads TGTGCCAGCAGGGTTCTGGGGGGAAACACTGAAGCTTTCTTT. Encoded protein: CASRVLGGNTEAFF.

The chain recombines TRBV4-1 with TRBJ2-3; 8 bases fit TRBD2. The CDR3 sequence is 15 residues long. The V and J ends lost 1 base and 7 bases, in that order; junction bases with no gene match: 7. The germline V gene has CDR1 MGHRA and CDR2 YSYEKL. The CDR3 loop reads CASSQGSGGFNTQYF. CDR3 nucleotide sequence: TGCGCCAGCAGCCAAGGGAGCGGGGGTTTTAATACGCAGTATTTT.

V gene TRBV7-2 combines with J gene TRBJ2-7; a weak D match, TRBD1 (6 bases). The CDR3 loop spans 13 amino acids. V was cut by 3 bases and J by 5 bases, with 11 bases left in between. Germline V gives CDR1 SGHTA, CDR2 FQGNSA. CDR3 in DNA: TGTGCCAGCAGCTTTACAGGGTACCACGAGCAGTACTTC. This sequence encodes CASSFTGYHEQYF.

The rearrangement links TRBV7-9 to TRBJ2-3; D is undetermined. Trimming left V 1 base short and J 2 bases short, with 10 bases between. The CDR3 runs 15 residues. CDR1 and CDR2 from the germline V gene are SEHNR and FQNEAQ (reference sequence). This chain's CDR3 is CASSLVRGTTDTQYF. DNA of the CDR3: TGTGCCAGCAGCTTAGTCCGCGGAACCACAGATACGCAGTATTTT.

The rearrangement joins TRBV19 to TRBJ1-5; a possible D gene is TRBD1 (5 bases). Trimming left V 3 bases short and J 4 bases short, with 13 bases between. The length of the CDR3 is 15 residues. Germline V gives CDR1 LNHDA, CDR2 SQIVND (reference sequence). The CDR3 reads CASSMSDGGNQPQHF. CDR3 sequence (DNA): TGTGCCAGTAGTATGTCCGACGGGGGAAATCAGCCCCAGCATTTT.

This chain joins TRBV10-3 and TRBJ1-1; 7 bases agree with TRBD1. The CDR3 has 13 residues. CDR1 ENHRY and CDR2 SYGVKD come from the germline V gene. V shed 8 bases, J shed 0 bases, and the junction held 3 bases outside the gene matches. The CDR3 coding sequence is TGTGCCATCCAGGGGGTACTGAACACTGAAGCTTTCTTT. Protein product: CAIQGVLNTEAFF.

The chain joins TRBV4-1 to TRBJ1-2; D gene unclear. V was cut by 0 bases and J by 5 bases, with 10 bases left in between. The CDR3 has 14 amino acids. Germline values: CDR1 MGHRA, CDR2 YSYEKL. CDR3 sequence: CASSQDHGTYGYTF. CDR3 DNA sequence: TGCGCCAGCAGCCAAGATCACGGAACGTATGGCTACACCTTC.